The TCR beta chain described here comes from a study of blood T cell repertoires in COVID-19. Sequenced by immunoSEQ multiplex PCR; TCRdb stores in-frame clones only, minus some. Altogether more than 65,000 clones are present, approximately 90% being singletons, with the ten largest covering 8.5%. In its sample, this clone was seen once. V gave up 3 bases and J gave up 0 bases, with 8 bases separating them. Germline CDR1 and CDR2: SQVTM and ANQGSEA. The CDR3 sequence is 13 residues long. This chain uses TRBV29-1 with TRBJ1-1; TRBD1 might be the D (5 bases). Sequencing was done on a sample of peripheral blood. This receptor was obtained from a human donor in a cohort sampled during active COVID-19. CDR3 protein: CSVEEGLNTEAFF. CDR3 DNA sequence: TGCAGCGTTGAGGAGGGACTGAACACTGAAGCTTTCTTT.